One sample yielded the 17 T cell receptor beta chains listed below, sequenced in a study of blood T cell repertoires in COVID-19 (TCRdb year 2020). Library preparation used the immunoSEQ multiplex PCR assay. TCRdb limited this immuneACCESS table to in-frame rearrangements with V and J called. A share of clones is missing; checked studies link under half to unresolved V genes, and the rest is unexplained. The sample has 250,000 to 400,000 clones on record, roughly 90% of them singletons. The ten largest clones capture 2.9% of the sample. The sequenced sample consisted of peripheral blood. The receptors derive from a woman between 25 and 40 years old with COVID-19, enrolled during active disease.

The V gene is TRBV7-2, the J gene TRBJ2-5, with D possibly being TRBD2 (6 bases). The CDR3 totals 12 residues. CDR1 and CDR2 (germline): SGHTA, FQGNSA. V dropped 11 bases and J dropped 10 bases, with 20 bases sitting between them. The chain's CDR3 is CASGTGEFGQYF. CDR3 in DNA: TGTGCCTCCGGGACTGGAGAGTTCGGCCAGTACTTC.

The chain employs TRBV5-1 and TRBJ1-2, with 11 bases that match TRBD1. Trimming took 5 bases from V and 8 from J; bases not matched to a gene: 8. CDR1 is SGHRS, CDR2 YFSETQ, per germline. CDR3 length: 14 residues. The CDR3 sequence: CASRRDRGWTGYTF. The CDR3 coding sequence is TGCGCCAGCAGACGGGACAGGGGGTGGACGGGCTACACCTTC. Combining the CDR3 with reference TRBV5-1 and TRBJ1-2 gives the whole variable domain KAGVTQTPRYLIKTRGQQVTLSCSPISGHRSVSWYQQTPGQGLQFLFEYFSETQRNKGNFPGRFSGRQFSNSRSEMNVSTLELGDSALYLCASRRDRGWTGYTFGSGTRLTVV.

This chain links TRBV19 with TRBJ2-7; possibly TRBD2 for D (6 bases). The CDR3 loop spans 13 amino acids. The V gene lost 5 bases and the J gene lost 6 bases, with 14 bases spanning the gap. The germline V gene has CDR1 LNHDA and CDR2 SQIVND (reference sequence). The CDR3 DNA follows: TGTGCCAGTAGTCCAAACGCGGGGAGCGAGCAGTACTTC. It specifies CASSPNAGSEQYF.

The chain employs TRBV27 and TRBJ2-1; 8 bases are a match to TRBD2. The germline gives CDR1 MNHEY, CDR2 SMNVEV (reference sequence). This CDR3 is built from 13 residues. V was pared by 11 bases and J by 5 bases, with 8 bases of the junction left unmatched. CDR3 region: CAAHGTRNNEQFF. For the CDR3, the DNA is TGTGCCGCTCACGGGACTAGGAACAATGAGCAGTTCTTC.

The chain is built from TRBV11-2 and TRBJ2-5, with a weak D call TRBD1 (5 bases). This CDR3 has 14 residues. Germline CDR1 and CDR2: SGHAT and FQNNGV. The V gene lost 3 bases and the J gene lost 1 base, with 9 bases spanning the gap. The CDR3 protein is CASSFQGVQETQYF. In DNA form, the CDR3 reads TGTGCCAGCAGCTTTCAGGGCGTCCAAGAGACCCAGTACTTC. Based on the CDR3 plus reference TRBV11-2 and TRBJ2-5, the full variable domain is EAGVAQSPRYKIIEKRQSVAFWCNPISGHATLYWYQQILGQGPKLLIQFQNNGVVDDSQLPKDRFSAERLKGVDSTLKIQPAKLEDSAVYLCASSFQGVQETQYFGPGTRLLVL.

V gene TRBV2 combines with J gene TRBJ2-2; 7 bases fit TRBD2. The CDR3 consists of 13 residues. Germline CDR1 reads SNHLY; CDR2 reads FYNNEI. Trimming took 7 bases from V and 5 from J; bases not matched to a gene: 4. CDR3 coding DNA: TGTGCCAGCATGGGGGAGGGAACCGGGGAGCTGTTTTTT. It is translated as CASMGEGTGELFF.

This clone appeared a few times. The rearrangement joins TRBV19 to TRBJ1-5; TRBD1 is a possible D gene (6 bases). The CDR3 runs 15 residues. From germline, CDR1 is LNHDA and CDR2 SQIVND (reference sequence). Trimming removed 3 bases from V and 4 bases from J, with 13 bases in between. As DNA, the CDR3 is TGTGCCAGTAGTATCGGGACAAGAAGTAATCAGCCCCAGCATTTT. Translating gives CASSIGTRSNQPQHF.

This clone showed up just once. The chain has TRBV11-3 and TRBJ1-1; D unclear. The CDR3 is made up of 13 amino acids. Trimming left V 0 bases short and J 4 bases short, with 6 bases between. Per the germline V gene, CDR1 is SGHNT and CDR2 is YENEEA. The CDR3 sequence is CASSLEPGTEAFF. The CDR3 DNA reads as TGTGCCAGCAGCTTAGAACCGGGCACTGAAGCTTTCTTT.

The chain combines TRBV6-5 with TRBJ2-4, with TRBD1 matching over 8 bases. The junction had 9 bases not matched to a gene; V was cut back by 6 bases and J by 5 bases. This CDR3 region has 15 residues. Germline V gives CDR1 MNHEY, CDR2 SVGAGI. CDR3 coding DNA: TGTGCCAGCAGCGGGACAGGTCCGAGGGAAAACATTCAGTACTTC. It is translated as CASSGTGPRENIQYF.

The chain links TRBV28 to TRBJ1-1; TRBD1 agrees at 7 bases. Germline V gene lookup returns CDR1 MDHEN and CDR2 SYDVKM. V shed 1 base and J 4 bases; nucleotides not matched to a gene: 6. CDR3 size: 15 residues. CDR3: CASSLFVAGGTEAFF. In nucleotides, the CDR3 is TGTGCCAGCAGTTTATTCGTCGCAGGGGGCACTGAAGCTTTCTTT.

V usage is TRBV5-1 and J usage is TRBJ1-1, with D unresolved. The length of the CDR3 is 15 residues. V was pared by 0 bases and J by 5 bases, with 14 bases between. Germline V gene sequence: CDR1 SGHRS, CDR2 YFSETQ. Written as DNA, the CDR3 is TGCGCCAGCAGCTTGGTCGGGCGGGGTAGTACTGAAGCTTTCTTT. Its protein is CASSLVGRGSTEAFF.

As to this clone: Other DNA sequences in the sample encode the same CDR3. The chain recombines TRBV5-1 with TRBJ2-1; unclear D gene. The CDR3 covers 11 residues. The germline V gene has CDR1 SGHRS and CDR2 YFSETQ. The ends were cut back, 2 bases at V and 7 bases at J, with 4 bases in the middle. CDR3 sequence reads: CASSLENEQFF. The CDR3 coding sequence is TGCGCCAGCAGCTTAGAGAATGAGCAGTTCTTC.

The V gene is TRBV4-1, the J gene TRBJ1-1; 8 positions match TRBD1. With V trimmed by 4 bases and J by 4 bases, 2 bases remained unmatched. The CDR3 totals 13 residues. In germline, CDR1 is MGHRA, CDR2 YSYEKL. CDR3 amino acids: CASSPQGATEAFF. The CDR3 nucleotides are TGCGCCAGCAGCCCTCAGGGGGCCACTGAAGCTTTCTTT.

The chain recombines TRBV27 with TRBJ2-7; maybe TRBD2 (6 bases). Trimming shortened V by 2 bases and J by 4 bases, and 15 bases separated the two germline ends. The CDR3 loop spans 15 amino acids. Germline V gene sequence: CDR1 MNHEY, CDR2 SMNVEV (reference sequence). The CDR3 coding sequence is TGTGCCAGCAGTTTAATCGGGGGTAGCGCGTACGAGCAGTACTTC. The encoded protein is CASSLIGGSAYEQYF.

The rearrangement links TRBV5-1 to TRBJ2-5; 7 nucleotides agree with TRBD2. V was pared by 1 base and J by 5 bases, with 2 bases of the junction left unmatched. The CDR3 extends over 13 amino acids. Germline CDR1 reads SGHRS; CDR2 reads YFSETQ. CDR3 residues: CASSLTGRETQYF. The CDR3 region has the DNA TGCGCCAGCAGCTTGACCGGGAGGGAGACCCAGTACTTC.

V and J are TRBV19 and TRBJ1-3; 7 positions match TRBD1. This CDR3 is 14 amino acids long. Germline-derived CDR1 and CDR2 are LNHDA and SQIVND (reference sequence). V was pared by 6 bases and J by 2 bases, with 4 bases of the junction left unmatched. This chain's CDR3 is CASSPTGAGNTIYF. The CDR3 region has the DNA TGTGCCAGTAGCCCTACAGGGGCTGGAAACACCATATATTTT.

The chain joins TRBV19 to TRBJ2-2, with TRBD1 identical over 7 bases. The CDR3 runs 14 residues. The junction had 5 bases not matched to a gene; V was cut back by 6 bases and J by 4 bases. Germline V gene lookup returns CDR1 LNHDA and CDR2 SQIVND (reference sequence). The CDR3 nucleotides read TGTGCCAGTAGGACAGGGTCGGGCACCGGGGAGCTGTTTTTT. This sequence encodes CASRTGSGTGELFF.